This entry lists 3 T cell receptor beta chains sequenced from one sample in a study of CD8 T cell repertoires and HIV-1 epitope variants. Their antigens are not known. Sequenced by immunoSEQ multiplex PCR; TCRdb stores in-frame clones only, minus some. Among under 6,000 clones listed, approximately 61% were seen once. Sample: cultured CD8+ T cells derived from PBMCs. Every receptor here comes from a male donor with HIV.

V and J are TRBV5-5 and TRBJ1-5, with 9 bases that match TRBD1. The CDR3 runs 15 residues. J lost 7 bases, V lost 0 bases, and 5 bases had no gene match. Germline V lookup: CDR1 SGHKS, CDR2 YYEKEE (reference sequence). The CDR3 loop is CASSLDTGGGQPQHF. CDR3 DNA sequence: TGTGCCAGCAGCTTGGATACAGGGGGCGGCCAGCCCCAGCATTTT.

Only a few counts were recorded for this clone. This chain uses TRBV7-7 with TRBJ2-5; possible D gene TRBD2, 6 bases. There are 14 residues in the CDR3. Germline V gives CDR1 SSHAT, CDR2 FNYEAQ (reference sequence). V lost 3 bases and J 1 base, leaving 9 bases between the germline ends. CDR3 coding DNA: TGTGCCAGCAGCTTTTCCGGGGGCCAAGAGACCCAGTACTTC. Its protein product is CASSFSGGQETQYF.

CDR3 nucleotide sequence: TGTGCCAGCAGCTTAGTGGACAGGTCCTACGAGCAGTACTTC. Its protein is CASSLVDRSYEQYF. V and J are TRBV7-8 and TRBJ2-7; 7 bases align to TRBD1. From germline, CDR1 is SGHVS and CDR2 FQNEAQ. V lost 1 base to trimming and J lost 1 base; unmatched junction nucleotides: 1. The CDR3 spans 14 residues.